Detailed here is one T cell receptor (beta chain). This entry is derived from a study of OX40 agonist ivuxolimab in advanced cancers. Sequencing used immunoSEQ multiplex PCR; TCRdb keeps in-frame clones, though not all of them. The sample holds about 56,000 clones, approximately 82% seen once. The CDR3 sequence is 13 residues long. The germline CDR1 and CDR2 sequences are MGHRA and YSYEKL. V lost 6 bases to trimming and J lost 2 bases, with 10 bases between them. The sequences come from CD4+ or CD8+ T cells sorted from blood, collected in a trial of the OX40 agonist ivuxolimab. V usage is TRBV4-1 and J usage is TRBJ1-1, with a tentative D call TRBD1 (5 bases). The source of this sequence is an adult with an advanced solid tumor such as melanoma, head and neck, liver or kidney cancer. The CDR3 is CASRRQPNTEAFF. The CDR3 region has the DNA TGCGCCAGCAGGAGACAGCCCAACACTGAAGCTTTCTTT.